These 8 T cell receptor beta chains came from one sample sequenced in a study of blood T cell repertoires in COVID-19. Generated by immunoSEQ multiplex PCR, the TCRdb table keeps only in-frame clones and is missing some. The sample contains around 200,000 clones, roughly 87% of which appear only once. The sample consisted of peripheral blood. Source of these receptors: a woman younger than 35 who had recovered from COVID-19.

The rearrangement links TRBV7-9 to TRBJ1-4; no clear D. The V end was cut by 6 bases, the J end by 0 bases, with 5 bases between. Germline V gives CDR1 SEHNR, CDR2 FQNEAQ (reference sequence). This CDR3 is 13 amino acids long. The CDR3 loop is CASRLATNEKLFF. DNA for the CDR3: TGTGCCAGCAGACTCGCAACTAATGAAAAACTGTTTTTT.

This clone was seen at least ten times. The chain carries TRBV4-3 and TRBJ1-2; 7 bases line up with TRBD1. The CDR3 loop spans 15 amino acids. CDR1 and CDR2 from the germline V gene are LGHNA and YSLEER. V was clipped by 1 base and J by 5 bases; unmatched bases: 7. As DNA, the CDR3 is TGCGCCAGCAGCCAAGGGAGGGTACAGGGGTATGGCTACACCTTC. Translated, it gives CASSQGRVQGYGYTF.

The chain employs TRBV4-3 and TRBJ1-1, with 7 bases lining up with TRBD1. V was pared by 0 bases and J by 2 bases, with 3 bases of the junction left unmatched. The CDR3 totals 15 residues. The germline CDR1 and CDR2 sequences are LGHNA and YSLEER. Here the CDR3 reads CASSQDRGTNTEAFF. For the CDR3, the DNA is TGCGCCAGCAGCCAAGACAGGGGGACAAACACTGAAGCTTTCTTT.

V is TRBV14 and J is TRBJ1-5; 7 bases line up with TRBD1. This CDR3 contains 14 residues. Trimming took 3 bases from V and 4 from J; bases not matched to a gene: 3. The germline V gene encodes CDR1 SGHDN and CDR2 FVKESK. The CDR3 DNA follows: TGTGCCAGCAGCCATGGGACAGCTAATCAGCCCCAGCATTTT. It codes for CASSHGTANQPQHF.

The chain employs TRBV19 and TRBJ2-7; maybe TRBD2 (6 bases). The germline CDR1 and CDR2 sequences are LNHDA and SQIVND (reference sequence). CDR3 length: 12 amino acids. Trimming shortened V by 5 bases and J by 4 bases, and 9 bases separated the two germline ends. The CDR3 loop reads CASSPAGYEQYF. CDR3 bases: TGTGCCAGTAGTCCCGCGGGGTACGAGCAGTACTTC.

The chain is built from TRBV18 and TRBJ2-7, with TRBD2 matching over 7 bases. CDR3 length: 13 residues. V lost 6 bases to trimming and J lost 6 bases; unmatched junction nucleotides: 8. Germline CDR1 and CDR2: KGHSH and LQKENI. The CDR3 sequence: CASSPMGGAEQYF. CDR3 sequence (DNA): TGTGCCAGCTCCCCTATGGGAGGGGCCGAGCAGTACTTC.

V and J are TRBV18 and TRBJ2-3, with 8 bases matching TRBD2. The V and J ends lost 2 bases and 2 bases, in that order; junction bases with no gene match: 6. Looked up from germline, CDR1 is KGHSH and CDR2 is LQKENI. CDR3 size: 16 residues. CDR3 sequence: CASSPFQAGATDTQYF. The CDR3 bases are TGTGCCAGCTCACCATTCCAAGCGGGAGCCACAGATACGCAGTATTTT.

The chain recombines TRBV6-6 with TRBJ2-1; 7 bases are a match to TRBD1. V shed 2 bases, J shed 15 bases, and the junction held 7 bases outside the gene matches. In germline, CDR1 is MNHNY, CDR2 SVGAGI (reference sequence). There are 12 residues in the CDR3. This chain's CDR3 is CASSYQQGQPFF. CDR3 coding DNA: TGTGCCAGCAGTTACCAACAGGGACAGCCGTTCTTC.